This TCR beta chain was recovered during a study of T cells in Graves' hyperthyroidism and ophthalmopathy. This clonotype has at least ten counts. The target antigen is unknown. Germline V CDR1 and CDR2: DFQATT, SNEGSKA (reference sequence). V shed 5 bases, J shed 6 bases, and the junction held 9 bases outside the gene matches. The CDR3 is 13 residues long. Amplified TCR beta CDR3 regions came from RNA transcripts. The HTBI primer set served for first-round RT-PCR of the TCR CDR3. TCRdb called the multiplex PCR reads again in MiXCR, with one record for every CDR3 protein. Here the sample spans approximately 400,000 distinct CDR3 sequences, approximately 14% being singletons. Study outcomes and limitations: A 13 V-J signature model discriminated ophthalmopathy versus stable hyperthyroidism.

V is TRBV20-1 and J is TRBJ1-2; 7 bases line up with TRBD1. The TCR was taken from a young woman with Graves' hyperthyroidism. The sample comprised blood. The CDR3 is CSAEPTGSHGYTF. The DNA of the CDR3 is TGCAGTGCTGAACCGACAGGGAGCCATGGCTACACCTTC.